The TCR beta chain under discussion was sequenced for a study of CD8+ T cells in alopecia areata (dated by TCRdb to the late 2010s). Study-level background: The treated patients, all with moderate-to-severe alopecia areata, were enrolled in an open-label pilot trial of oral tofacitinib given at 5 to 10 mg twice daily. Patients received tofacitinib for 6 to 18 months and were then followed off drug for 6 months to check for delayed response and recurrence. Disease severity in treated patients was measured with the SALT score, which quantifies the percentage of affected scalp surface area. The study used high-throughput TCRbeta sequencing to examine T cell clonal expansion in alopecia areata, in both the C3H/HeJ mouse model and human patients. In humans, TCRbeta sequencing was performed on scalp tissue and on sorted CD4+ and CD8+ peripheral blood T cells from healthy controls and from patients with patchy or totalis/universalis alopecia areata. Tofacitinib-treated patients had biopsies at baseline and at 4 and 24 weeks of treatment, with a later scalp biopsy in several patients. Scalp clonality was compared among normal scalp (n=4), patchy alopecia areata scalp (n=8), and alopecia totalis/universalis scalp (n=8). RNA was extracted with the PAXgene miRNA kit for fixed scalp, the miRNeasy kit for PBMCs, and the RNeasy kit for mouse skin. TCRbeta CDR3 regions were amplified by immunoSEQ multiplex PCR with 35 Vbeta forward and 13 Jbeta reverse primers.

Preparation of the library involved the immunoSEQ multiplex PCR assay. For TCR sequencing, RNA was extracted from every sample and reverse transcribed into cDNA to serve as template. First-strand cDNA was synthesized using SuperScript III with a 2:1 mix of oligo-dT and random hexamers. A synthetic immune receptor repertoire was used to measure amplification bias, and any remaining bias was corrected computationally. Concerning the study's data processing: Raw reads were preprocessed to remove errors, and CDR3 was defined by IMGT conventions from the conserved cysteine to phenylalanine. Clonality was computed as 1 minus the Shannon entropy, with the entropy normalized by log2 of the number of productive unique TCRs. Scalp TCRbeta sequences were cross-referenced with sorted blood CD4 and CD8 repertoires so that the CD4 or CD8 identity of scalp clones could be inferred. TCRdb took over this immuneACCESS table, retaining in-frame rearrangements with V and J assigned. Such tables are incomplete; in checked studies, under half of the missing clones stem from an unresolved V gene, and the remainder is unexplained. V, J and clone size are those of that table, while D and trimming were read from the DNA. In all, the sample holds about 220,000 clones, and about three fifths of those were seen once. The ten largest clones capture 1.6% of the sample.

Here is what the overall study found, with its caveats: Lesional scalp, especially in alopecia totalis/universalis, showed higher clonality and more expanded CD8+ clones than normal scalp, suggesting antigenic drive. Resident alphabeta T cells in normal human skin are also sequenced, complicating scalp TCR repertoire analysis, unlike mouse skin dominated by gammadelta T cells. During tofacitinib treatment, many expanded lesional clones stuck around in both scalp and blood, and this persistence may partly explain why relapse happens after treatment is stopped. Tofacitinib significantly decreased scalp clonality and the number of expanded CD8+ clones among the top 100 scalp clones. Because the treated cohort was small and had just a single nonresponder, larger studies are needed to establish links between baseline CD8+ expansion and response. Shared TCR sequences between patients were less evident than in mice, which may be partly attributable to HLA diversity in the patient population.

This clone was picked up a small number of times. It lacks a known antigen. Nothing much larger sits one base from this clone, and base qualities are not available. The identical CDR3 is also encoded by other nucleotide sequences in the sample. In the paper's terms, the time point label means: around 4 weeks on oral tofacitinib. The treatment or condition label of this sample denotes: oral pan-JAK inhibitor, 5-10 mg twice daily. Lesional scalp punch biopsies and peripheral blood were collected from alopecia areata patients. PBMCs were separated by density centrifugation and stained for CD3, CD4 and CD8, after which CD4+ and CD8+ T cells were sorted on a FACSAria. The CDR3 sequence holds 12 residues, the cysteine and phenylalanine included. Only CDR3 DNA remains: 36 bases, in frame from the first base. The germline V gene sets CDR1 to SQVTM and CDR2 to ANQGSEA. At the junction V is shortened by 5 bases and J by 7 bases, with 9 bases in between.

Source: CD4+ T cells sorted from blood, taken at week 4, from a patient treated with tofacitinib. This chain is built from TRBV29-1 and TRBJ1-6; TRBD1 is a possible D gene, resting on 5 matching bases. The receptor was isolated from a human donor with alopecia areata. The CDR3 protein sequence reads: CSVRQGNSPLHF. In nucleotides, the sequence is TGCAGCGTTCGCCAGGGCAATTCACCCCTCCACTTT.